One TCR beta chain is described in this entry. Its antigen is unknown. Using immunoSEQ multiplex PCR, the repertoire was profiled, and TCRdb retains in-frame clones only, with some absent. The data show under 200,000 clones, over 85% seen once. The data are from a study of T cell responses to AZD1222 COVID-19 vaccine. Whole-study results and caveats: Repertoire collection took place solely once the T cell response had peaked.

The germline V gene has CDR1 LNHDA and CDR2 SQIVND (reference sequence). V lost 3 bases, J lost 0 bases, and 11 bases lay in between. The CDR3 has 15 residues. The genes are TRBV19 and TRBJ1-2; D ambiguous. This receptor was taken from an adult who received the MenACWY meningococcal vaccine as a control. Sample: peripheral blood, taken 28 days after the second dose of the MenACWY control vaccine. The CDR3 DNA reads TGTGCCAGTAGTATTAGAACTTATTCTAACTATGGCTACACCTTC. Its translation: CASSIRTYSNYGYTF.